This T cell receptor beta chain was identified during a study of response to subunit inactivated influenza vaccine. MiXCR, run by TCRdb on the RT-PCR reads, gives a single entry per CDR3 protein. The sample lists over 150,000 distinct CDR3 sequences, approximately 10% occurring once. The CDR3 totals 14 residues. The V and J ends lost 11 bases and 2 bases respectively, with 16 bases between them. The germline V gene has CDR1 SEHNR and CDR2 FQNEAQ (reference sequence). This clonotype was seen a handful of times. This clonotype was obtained from a man aged 50 or older who received an inactivated influenza vaccine. Sequencing used non-naive T cells sorted from PBMCs, obtained about 40 days after vaccination. The V call is TRBV7-9, the J call TRBJ2-1; D is unclear. For the CDR3, the DNA is TGTGCCCTCGAGCCGGGTGCTACCTACAATGAGCAGTTCTTC. This encodes CALEPGATYNEQFF.